The entry below describes one T cell receptor beta chain. The sample originates from a study of blood T cell repertoires in COVID-19. Looking at the study overall: There were acute and convalescent COVID-19 samples, and they came from the United States, Italy and Spain. From T cells, B-cell-depleted T cells, or PBMCs came the material, which was cDNA or gDNA.

Original data processing: Using reference gene primer amplification, nucleated cell counts were estimated. Profiling relied on immunoSEQ multiplex PCR, and the TCRdb table lists in-frame clones only, not all of them. V, J and clone size reflect that table, while D and trimming were determined from the DNA. The data hold tens of thousands of clones, with around nine tenths observed a single time. The CDR3 is 13 amino acids. The germline V and J ends were trimmed by 5 bases and 4 bases, with 10 bases remaining between them. The germline gives CDR1 SGHDT, CDR2 YYEEEE. The chain joins TRBV5-6 to TRBJ1-5; D remains unclear. The source material was peripheral blood. This TCR came from a woman aged 50 to 60 with active or convalescent COVID-19. The CDR3 sequence is CASRTTDNQPQHF. In nucleotides, the CDR3 is TGTGCCAGCAGGACTACGGATAATCAGCCCCAGCATTTT.